The 10 T cell receptor beta chains below were found in one sample sequenced in a study of blood T cell repertoires in COVID-19. Data came from immunoSEQ multiplex PCR; TCRdb stores just in-frame clones and leaves some out. The sample gives roughly 57,000 clones, 80% to 85% of which show up once; approximately 21% is in the top ten. Sequencing input: peripheral blood. The receptors shown here come from a man under 40 with COVID-19, enrolled during active disease.

This clone has a single count. V gene TRBV9 combines with J gene TRBJ2-1; 9 bases map to TRBD2. The germline gives CDR1 SGDLS, CDR2 YYNGEE. V shed 3 bases and J 7 bases; nucleotides not matched to a gene: 11. This CDR3 comprises 16 residues. The DNA for the CDR3 is TGTGCCAGCAGCGAGAGGGGGGGACTAGCCCTAAATGAGCAGTTCTTC. Amino acids: CASSERGGLALNEQFF.

This chain connects TRBV4-1 to TRBJ2-1; TRBD2 might be the D (6 bases). Germline assignment: CDR1 MGHRA and CDR2 YSYEKL. The CDR3 is made up of 12 amino acids. V dropped 4 bases and J dropped 8 bases, with 9 bases sitting between them. This CDR3 is CASSPRLDEQFF. The CDR3 region has the DNA TGCGCCAGCAGCCCCCGACTAGATGAGCAGTTCTTC.

Details on this clone: The junction and the germline gene differ at one end; a read error may be behind it. The rearrangement joins TRBV7-9 to TRBJ2-6; 7 bases align to TRBD1. The CDR3 is made up of 13 amino acids. Per the germline V gene, CDR1 is SEHNR and CDR2 is FQNEAQ (reference sequence). The CDR3 DNA sequence: TGTGCCAGCAGCCTTGGGGTAGGGGGCGTCTTGACTTTC. Encoded protein: CASSLGVGGVLTF.

This chain uses TRBV29-1 with TRBJ1-6; 7 bases are shared with TRBD1. V lost 4 bases, J lost 10 bases, and 7 bases stayed unmatched. CDR1 is SQVTM, CDR2 ANQGSEA, per germline. This CDR3 region has 13 residues. CDR3 DNA sequence: TGCAGCGTTGGACAGGGAGGAGAGTCACCCCTCCACTTT. This codes for CSVGQGGESPLHF.

Judged by abundance, this clone is medium-sized. The J gene is TRBJ1-4, the V gene TRBV4-2; 8 bases align to TRBD1. CDR3 length: 16 residues. After removal of 4 bases from V and 10 bases from J, the junction contained 14 bases not matched to a gene. Germline values: CDR1 LGHNA, CDR2 YNFKEQ. In DNA, the CDR3 is TGTGCCAGCAGCCCTACGGGACCGCAGGGGGCGGGAAAACTGTTTTTT. Residues: CASSPTGPQGAGKLFF.

The chain combines TRBV9 with TRBJ1-2; D unclear. Germline V gene sequence: CDR1 SGDLS, CDR2 YYNGEE. The length of the CDR3 is 14 residues. V dropped 2 bases and J dropped 4 bases, with 12 bases sitting between them. CDR3 sequence (DNA): TGTGCCAGCAGCGTGGGAGGAAAGGTCTATGGCTACACCTTC. As protein: CASSVGGKVYGYTF.

The V gene is TRBV6-2 or TRBV6-3, the J gene TRBJ2-1; TRBD2 matches at 10 bases. J lost 8 bases, V lost 6 bases, and 13 bases had no gene match. CDR3 length equals 16 residues. Germline V gene lookup returns CDR1 MNHEY and CDR2 SVGEGT. This CDR3 is CASRPPGLAFRYEQFF. The CDR3 DNA is TGTGCCAGCAGACCTCCGGGACTAGCGTTTAGGTATGAGCAGTTCTTC.

The gene calls are TRBV19 and TRBJ2-7; D is unresolved. The CDR3 sequence is 11 residues long. V was trimmed by 9 bases and J by 2 bases, leaving 8 bases between them. Germline CDR1 is LNHDA and CDR2 is SQIVND (reference sequence). The CDR3 here is CASGWAYEQYF. CDR3 nucleotide sequence: TGTGCCAGCGGGTGGGCCTACGAGCAGTACTTC. Variable domain in full (rest from reference TRBV19 and TRBJ2-7): DGGITQSPKYLFRKEGQNVTLSCEQNLNHDAMYWYRQDPGQGLRLIYYSQIVNDFQKGDIAEGYSVSREKKESFPLTVTSAQKNPTAFYLCASGWAYEQYFGPGTRLTVT.

The rearrangement uses TRBV6-7 and TRBJ2-4, with 10 bases that match TRBD1. TRBV6-7 has ORF status, its function being uncertain. CDR3 length: 19 amino acids. Germline trimming cut 1 base from V and 8 bases from J; bases unmatched to any gene: 17. In DNA, the CDR3 is TGTGCCAGCAGTTACTGGGGACAGGGGACCAAGGGAAGCGGCTACATTCAGTACTTC. Protein sequence: CASSYWGQGTKGSGYIQYF.

J is TRBJ2-1 and V is TRBV2; D perhaps matches TRBD1 (6 bases). V dropped 4 bases and J dropped 6 bases, with 19 bases sitting between them. Looked up from germline, CDR1 is SNHLY and CDR2 is FYNNEI. CDR3 length: 16 amino acids. DNA for the CDR3: TGTGCCAGCAGTGGGGGTCGGGACACCGTTACCAATGAGCAGTTCTTC. This translates into CASSGGRDTVTNEQFF.